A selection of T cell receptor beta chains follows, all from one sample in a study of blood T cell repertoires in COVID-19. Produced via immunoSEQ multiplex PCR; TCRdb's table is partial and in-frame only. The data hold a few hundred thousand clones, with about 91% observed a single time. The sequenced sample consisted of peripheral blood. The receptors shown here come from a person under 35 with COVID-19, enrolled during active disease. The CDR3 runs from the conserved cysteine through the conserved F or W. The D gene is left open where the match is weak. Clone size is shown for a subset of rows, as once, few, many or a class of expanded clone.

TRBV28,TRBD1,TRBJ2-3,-,TGTGCCAGCAGAGGGACAGGGGGCGCAAATACGCAGTATTTT,CASRGTGGANTQYF
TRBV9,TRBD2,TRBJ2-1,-,TGTGCCAGCAGCCTATCGCTAGCGGGAGGACGGGATGAGCAGTTCTTC,CASSLSLAGGRDEQFF
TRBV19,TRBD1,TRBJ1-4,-,TGTGCCAGTAGAAAGACAGGGGATACTAATGAAAAACTGTTTTTT,CASRKTGDTNEKLFF
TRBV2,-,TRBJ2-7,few,TGTGCCAGCAATCGAAATCCGGGAGGGGGCGGCGAGCAGTACTTC,CASNRNPGGGGEQYF
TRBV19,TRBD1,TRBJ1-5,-,TGTGCCAGTAGCTTGGGACAGGGGGCTCAGCCCCAGCATTTT,CASSLGQGAQPQHF
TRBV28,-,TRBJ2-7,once,TGTGCCAGCAAGACTAGGGACGGTGCCTACGAGCAGTACTTC,CASKTRDGAYEQYF
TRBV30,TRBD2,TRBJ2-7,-,TGTGCCTGGAGTGTCTTTGGGCTAGCGGGAAGCTACGAGCAGTACTTC,CAWSVFGLAGSYEQYF
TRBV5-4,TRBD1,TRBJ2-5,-,TGTGCCAGCAGCTTGAAAGGGGGCGTTTTTGAGACCCAGTACTTC,CASSLKGGVFETQYF
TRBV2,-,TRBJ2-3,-,TGTGCCAGCAGATCCACCCAGCGGAGCACAGATACGCAGTATTTT,CASRSTQRSTDTQYF
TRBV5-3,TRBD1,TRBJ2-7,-,TGTGCCAGAAGCATTCCGGGACAGGGTTCCTGGGGGCAGTACTTC,CARSIPGQGSWGQYF
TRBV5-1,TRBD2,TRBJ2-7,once,TGCGCCAGCAGCTTTACTAGCGGGACCTTCGACGAGCAGTACTTC,CASSFTSGTFDEQYF
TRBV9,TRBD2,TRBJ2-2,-,TGTGCCAGCAGTACCCGGGAGGGCTACACCGGGGAGCTGTTTTTT,CASSTREGYTGELFF
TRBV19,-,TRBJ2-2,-,TGTGCCAGTAGTATTCAACCGGACACCGGGGAGCTGTTTTTT,CASSIQPDTGELFF
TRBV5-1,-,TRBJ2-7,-,TGCGCCAGCAGCCGGGACTCCTCACTGCCCCCCGAGCAGTACTTC,CASSRDSSLPPEQYF
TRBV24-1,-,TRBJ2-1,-,TGTGCCACCAGTGATCAGGAGGGCTACAATGAGCAGTTCTTC,CATSDQEGYNEQFF
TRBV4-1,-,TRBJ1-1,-,TGCGCCAGCAGCCAAGACGCAGGGATGAACACTGAAGCTTTCTTT,CASSQDAGMNTEAFF
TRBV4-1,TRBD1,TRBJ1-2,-,TGCGCCAGCAGCCCTTCCTCGACAGGGGGCTATGGCTACACCTTC,CASSPSSTGGYGYTF
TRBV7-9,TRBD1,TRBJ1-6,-,TGTGCCAGCAGCTCTCCGACAGGGGGACAAAATTCACCCCTCCACTTT,CASSSPTGGQNSPLHF
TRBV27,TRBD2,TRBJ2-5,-,TGTGCCAGCAGTTTTAGCGGGAGAGGAGAGACCCAGTACTTC,CASSFSGRGETQYF
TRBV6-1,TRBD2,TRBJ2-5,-,TGTGCCAGCAGTGAAGCGGGGACTAGAGGGGTAACAGAGACCCAGTACTTC,CASSEAGTRGVTETQYF
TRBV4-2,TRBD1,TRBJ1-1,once,TGTGCCAGCAGCCAAGTGACGGGGCAGGGGGCCAGTTTGGAGTACGCTTTCTTT,CASSQVTGQGASLEYAFF
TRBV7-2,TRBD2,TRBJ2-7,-,TGTGCCAGCAGCCCCAGACCGGAAGCGGGAGTTTACGAGCAGTACTTC,CASSPRPEAGVYEQYF
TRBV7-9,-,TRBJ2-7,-,TGTGCCAGCAGCTTACCTAAGACAGACACGACCTACGAGCAGTACTTC,CASSLPKTDTTYEQYF
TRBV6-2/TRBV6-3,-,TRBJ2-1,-,TGTGCCAGCAGTTACATCATTCGGGTAGATGAGCAGTTCTTC,CASSYIIRVDEQFF
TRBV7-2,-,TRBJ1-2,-,TGTGCCAGCAGCTTACCCGTCAGAACCTATGGCTACACCTTC,CASSLPVRTYGYTF
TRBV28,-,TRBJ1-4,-,TGTGCCAGCAATTTAGACAGAGCTGTTGAAAAACTGTTTTTT,CASNLDRAVEKLFF
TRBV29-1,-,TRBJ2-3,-,TGCAGCGTTGTATGGGGGGAAACAGATACGCAGTATTTT,CSVVWGETDTQYF
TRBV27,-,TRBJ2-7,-,TGTGCCAGCAGTTTACGCGGGGCCTACTACGAGCAGTACTTC,CASSLRGAYYEQYF
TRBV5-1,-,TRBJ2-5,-,TGCGCCAGCAGCTTGGCCAAACTCCAAGAGACCCAGTACTTC,CASSLAKLQETQYF
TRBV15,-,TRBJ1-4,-,TGTGCCACCAGCCCGACAGTTCTTAATGAAAAACTGTTTTTT,CATSPTVLNEKLFF
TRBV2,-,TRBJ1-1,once,TGTGCCAGCAGTGTCCAGGACAGCTCCACTGAAGCTTTCTTT,CASSVQDSSTEAFF
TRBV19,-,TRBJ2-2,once,TGTGCCAGTAGTATGACAGTCGAGTTGAACACCGGGGAGCTGTTTTTT,CASSMTVELNTGELFF
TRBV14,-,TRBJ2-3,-,TGTGCCAGCACACCTAGTCTCACAGATACGCAGTATTTT,CASTPSLTDTQYF
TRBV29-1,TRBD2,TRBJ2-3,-,TGCAGCGTTCAAGGCGGGACTAGGGCAGATACGCAGTATTTT,CSVQGGTRADTQYF
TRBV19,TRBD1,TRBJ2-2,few,TGTGCCAGTAGTTCGGGACAGATGAACACCGGGGAGCTGTTTTTT,CASSSGQMNTGELFF
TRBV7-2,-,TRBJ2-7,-,TGTGCCAGCAGCTTAGTAGAAGAGCAGTACTTC,CASSLVEEQYF
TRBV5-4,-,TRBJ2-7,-,TGTGCCAGCAGCTTTGGCGGGCCCAGAGAGCAGTACTTC,CASSFGGPREQYF
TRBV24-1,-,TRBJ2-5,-,TGTGCCACCAGTGAGCCGACAGGGGAGGGACAAGAGACCCAGTACTTC,CATSEPTGEGQETQYF
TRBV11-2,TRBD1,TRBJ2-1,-,TGTGCCAGCAGCTCGGGACAGGGACGCAATGAGCAGTTCTTC,CASSSGQGRNEQFF
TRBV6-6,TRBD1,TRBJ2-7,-,TGTGCCAGCAGAGCCGGGACAGGGGCCTACGAGCAGTACTTC,CASRAGTGAYEQYF
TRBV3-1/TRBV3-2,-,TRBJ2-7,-,TGTGCCAGCAGCCAAGAAGGGGAAATGGGCTACGAGCAGTACTTC,CASSQEGEMGYEQYF
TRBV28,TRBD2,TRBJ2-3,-,TGTGCCGCCAGCGGCGGGAGTACCGCAGATACGCAGTATTTT,CAASGGSTADTQYF
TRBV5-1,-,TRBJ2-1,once,TGCGCCAGCAGCTTGGGGGACACTGGCAATGAGCAGTTCTTC,CASSLGDTGNEQFF
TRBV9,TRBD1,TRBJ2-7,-,TGTGCCAGCAGCCCGAGGGACAGCAGATACGAGCAGTACTTC,CASSPRDSRYEQYF
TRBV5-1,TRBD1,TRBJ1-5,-,TGCGCCAGCAGCGTAGGACAGGGAGGGCCCCAGCATTTT,CASSVGQGGPQHF
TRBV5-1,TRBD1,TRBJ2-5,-,TGCGCCAGCAGCTTGGGACAGGGGGAGACCCAGTACTTC,CASSLGQGETQYF
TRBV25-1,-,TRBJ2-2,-,TGTGCCAGCAGTTCTCCGGGTATGGAAAAACAAAACACCGGGGAGCTGTTTTTT,CASSSPGMEKQNTGELFF
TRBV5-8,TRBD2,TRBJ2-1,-,TGTGCCAGCAGCTGGGGGACTAGCGGGCTGAATGAGCAGTTCTTC,CASSWGTSGLNEQFF
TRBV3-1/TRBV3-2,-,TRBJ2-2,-,TGTGCCAGCAGCCATAACCTCGGGGGGCGAGCCGGGGAGCTGTTTTTT,CASSHNLGGRAGELFF
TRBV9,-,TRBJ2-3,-,TGTGCCAGCAGCGTAGATAGACTAGGCACAGATACGCAGTATTTT,CASSVDRLGTDTQYF
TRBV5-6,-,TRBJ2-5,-,TGTGCCAGCAGCTCGGGGGTAGGGGTGCCGGAGACCCAGTACTTC,CASSSGVGVPETQYF
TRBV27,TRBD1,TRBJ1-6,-,TGTGCCAGCAGTCAACAGACAGGGGGCTCTTCACCCCTCCACTTT,CASSQQTGGSSPLHF
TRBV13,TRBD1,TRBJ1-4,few,TGTGCCAGCAGCTCCACCAGGACAGGTGAAAATGAAAAACTGTTTTTT,CASSSTRTGENEKLFF
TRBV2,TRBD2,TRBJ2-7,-,TGTGCCAGCAGCGCCGGACTAGCGGACGAGCAGTACTTC,CASSAGLADEQYF
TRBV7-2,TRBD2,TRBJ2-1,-,TGTGCCAGCCTCCGCGGCGGGAGGGAAGACAATGAGCAGTTCTTC,CASLRGGREDNEQFF